The next 15 T cell receptor beta chains were all read from a single sample in a study of shared clonotypes between healthy human individuals (dated by TCRdb to about 2020). The library was obtained by the immunoSEQ multiplex PCR assay. TCRdb took over this immuneACCESS table, retaining in-frame rearrangements with V and J assigned. Such tables are incomplete; in checked studies, under half of the missing clones stem from an unresolved V gene, and the remainder is unexplained. The sample table shows over a million clones, and 95% to 99% are seen once. Clones ranked in the top ten supply 0.4% to 0.55% of the sample. Sequenced input: naive CD4+ T cells sorted from blood. The meaning of the sample's cell subset or site label: CD45RA+ positively selected. The source of these receptors is a man aged 25-45 years in good health.

The V call is TRBV5-4, the J call TRBJ2-7; 10 positions agree with TRBD2. The CDR3 totals 15 residues. After removal of 4 bases from V and 2 bases from J, the junction contained 6 bases not matched to a gene. From germline, CDR1 is SGHNT and CDR2 YYREEE (reference sequence). Written as DNA, the CDR3 is TGTGCCAGCAGCCAGAAGCGGGAGGGCCCCTACGAGCAGTACTTC. Translating gives CASSQKREGPYEQYF.

The J gene is TRBJ2-6, the V gene TRBV28, with D perhaps TRBD2 (6 bases). V was clipped by 6 bases and J by 0 bases, with 18 bases between them. This CDR3 has 18 residues. Germline V gene sequence: CDR1 MDHEN, CDR2 SYDVKM. The CDR3 spells CASSPLLAVLSGANVLTF. The CDR3 DNA sequence: TGTGCCAGCAGCCCCCTCTTAGCGGTACTCTCTGGGGCCAACGTCCTGACTTTC.

The count of this clone is one. This sequence joins TRBV4-3 and TRBJ2-1; D call uncertain. V lost 0 bases and J 11 bases, leaving 11 bases between the germline ends. This CDR3 is 13 amino acids long. Germline V CDR1 and CDR2: LGHNA, YSLEER. In DNA, the CDR3 is TGCGCCAGCAGCCAAGATAGACGCTCAAAGCAGTTCTTC. Translated: CASSQDRRSKQFF.

The chain is built from TRBV9 and TRBJ2-7; TRBD2 aligns across 7 bases. The CDR3 has 13 amino acids. J lost 6 bases, V lost 3 bases, and 6 bases had no gene match. Germline CDR1 and CDR2: SGDLS and YYNGEE. CDR3 DNA: TGTGCCAGCAGCGGCGGGAGCGAGGCCGAGCAGTACTTC. Translation: CASSGGSEAEQYF.

The chain has TRBV5-1 and TRBJ1-4; D unclear. V was trimmed by 1 base and J by 2 bases, leaving 3 bases between them. Per the germline V gene, CDR1 is SGHRS and CDR2 is YFSETQ. The CDR3 extends over 13 amino acids. CDR3 loop: CASSLNTNEKLFF. Written as DNA, the CDR3 is TGCGCCAGCAGCTTGAATACTAATGAAAAACTGTTTTTT. Full variable domain (rest looked up from reference TRBV5-1 and TRBJ1-4): KAGVTQTPRYLIKTRGQQVTLSCSPISGHRSVSWYQQTPGQGLQFLFEYFSETQRNKGNFPGRFSGRQFSNSRSEMNVSTLELGDSALYLCASSLNTNEKLFFGSGTQLSVL.

The V and J genes are TRBV29-1 and TRBJ1-1; possible D gene TRBD1, 5 bases. This CDR3 has 13 amino acids. The ends were cut back, 5 bases at V and 1 base at J, with 11 bases in the middle. Germline CDR1 is SQVTM and CDR2 is ANQGSEA. Written as DNA, the CDR3 is TGCAGCGTTACCCTCGGACAGAACACTGAAGCTTTCTTT. This codes for CSVTLGQNTEAFF.

The chain couples TRBV25-1 to TRBJ2-3, with D tentatively TRBD1 or TRBD2 (5 bases each). Germline CDR1 is MGHDK and CDR2 is SYGVNS. This CDR3 contains 16 residues. V lost 1 base, J lost 0 bases, and 11 bases lay in between. This chain's CDR3 is CASSEFGGRSTDTQYF. The CDR3 nucleotides read TGTGCCAGCAGTGAATTTGGGGGAAGGAGCACAGATACGCAGTATTTT.

The CDR3 spells CASSPRGNEQYF. CDR3 coding DNA: TGTGCCAGCAGCCCCCGAGGAAACGAGCAGTACTTC. The J gene is TRBJ2-7, the V gene TRBV9; D is undetermined. Germline V gene data show CDR1 as SGDLS and CDR2 as YYNGEE. V lost 4 bases to trimming and J lost 5 bases, with 10 bases between them. CDR3 length: 12 amino acids.

V usage is TRBV2 and J usage is TRBJ2-7, with 7 bases lining up with TRBD1. V lost 4 bases and J lost 6; bases outside the gene matches: 3. The CDR3 covers 12 residues. Germline CDR1 reads SNHLY; CDR2 reads FYNNEI. CDR3 nucleotide sequence: TGTGCCAGCAGTGGGGACAGTGGCGAGCAGTACTTC. The encoded protein is CASSGDSGEQYF. Using reference TRBV2 and TRBJ2-7 for the parts outside the CDR3, the full variable domain is EPEVTQTPSHQVTQMGQEVILRCVPISNHLYFYWYRQILGQKVEFLVSFYNNEISEKSEIFDDQFSVERPDGSNFTLKIRSTKLEDSAMYFCASSGDSGEQYFGPGTRLTVT.

The chain uses TRBV5-5 and TRBJ2-7; 7 bases match TRBD2. CDR1 and CDR2 from the germline V gene are SGHKS and YYEKEE (reference sequence). V shed 4 bases and J 4 bases; nucleotides not matched to a gene: 17. CDR3 length: 17 residues. The CDR3 DNA follows: TGTGCCAGCAGCATTGCAGGGAGGGACTTCGGGTTTTACGAGCAGTACTTC. It is translated as CASSIAGRDFGFYEQYF. Full variable domain (missing parts from reference TRBV5-5 and TRBJ2-7): DAGVTQSPTHLIKTRGQQVTLRCSPISGHKSVSWYQQVLGQGPQFIFQYYEKEERGRGNFPDRFSARQFPNYSSELNVNALLLGDSALYLCASSIAGRDFGFYEQYFGPGTRLTVT.

Details on this clone: Other nucleotide sequences in the sample specify the same CDR3. The rearrangement uses TRBV29-1 and TRBJ2-5, with 8 bases fitting TRBD2. CDR3 length: 11 amino acids. Germline values: CDR1 SQVTM, CDR2 ANQGSEA. V gave up 5 bases and J gave up 5 bases; unmatched junction bases: 1. The CDR3 loop is CSVSGGETQYF. The CDR3 region has the DNA TGCAGCGTTAGCGGGGGCGAGACCCAGTACTTC.

V is TRBV6-5 and J is TRBJ1-2, with 9 bases identical to TRBD1. Germline V lookup: CDR1 MNHEY, CDR2 SVGAGI. The CDR3 is 15 residues long. The ends lost 2 bases at V and 2 bases at J; junction bases unmatched: 3. The CDR3 protein is CASSYATGGNYGYTF. Written as DNA, the CDR3 is TGTGCCAGCAGTTACGCGACAGGGGGGAACTATGGCTACACCTTC.

The chain recombines TRBV28 with TRBJ1-5; D is possibly TRBD1 (5 bases). The CDR3 length is 15 residues. V was clipped by 3 bases and J by 2 bases, with 11 bases between them. From germline, CDR1 is MDHEN and CDR2 SYDVKM. CDR3 sequence: CASSFGAGGNQPQHF. The DNA for the CDR3 is TGTGCCAGCAGTTTTGGGGCGGGGGGCAATCAGCCCCAGCATTTT.

The rearrangement uses TRBV5-1 and TRBJ2-6; no clear D gene. Germline loops: CDR1 SGHRS, CDR2 YFSETQ. The CDR3 loop spans 14 amino acids. With 5 bases removed from V and 0 bases from J, the gap between germline ends came to 6 bases. CDR3 DNA: TGCGCCAGCAGGCAGAGCTCTGGGGCCAACGTCCTGACTTTC. Protein sequence: CASRQSSGANVLTF.

The chain links TRBV4-1 to TRBJ2-1; no clear D. V lost 0 bases to trimming and J lost 6 bases, with 21 bases between them. The CDR3 length is 18 residues. Germline V gives CDR1 MGHRA, CDR2 YSYEKL. CDR3 residues: CASSQDRGGVSVFNEQFF. The CDR3, as DNA: TGCGCCAGCAGCCAAGATCGAGGCGGCGTTTCGGTCTTCAATGAGCAGTTCTTC.